Reported below is one T cell receptor beta chain. The antigen is not known. The junction differs from germline at one of its ends, possibly a read error. This sample is part of a study of T cell responses to AZD1222 COVID-19 vaccine. Study-level information: Pooled samples include second doses given at about 4 or 12 weeks. General study results and limits: The study sampled repertoires only after the peak T cell response. Females outnumbered males among donors, who were mostly white British; clonal diversity was possibly underestimated. Just a handful of AZD1222 recipients were seropositive at baseline.

Using immunoSEQ multiplex PCR, the repertoire was profiled, and TCRdb retains in-frame clones only, with some absent. Among more than 150,000 clones listed, 75% to 90% were seen once. The germline V gene has CDR1 SGDLS and CDR2 YYNGEE. The CDR3 contains 14 residues. Sequencing used peripheral blood, obtained on day 0 of AZD1222 vaccination. V gene TRBV9 combines with J gene TRBJ2-1, with TRBD2 identical over 10 bases. The receptor was derived from an adult in good health. The CDR3 nucleotides read TGTGCCAGCAGCGTCCTTTCTAGCGGGGGCTTAGGTGTCTTC. It specifies CASSVLSSGGLGVF.